Each of the 14 T cell receptor beta chains below was sequenced from the same sample in a study of blood T cell repertoires in COVID-19. Assay used: immunoSEQ multiplex PCR; TCRdb lists only in-frame clones, some missing. Among over 85,000 clones listed, around 79% were seen once. The sequencing input was peripheral blood. These receptor sequences come from a woman at least 80 years old with active or convalescent COVID-19.

The rearrangement links TRBV7-3 to TRBJ2-2, with TRBD2 identical over 7 bases. CDR1 SGHTA and CDR2 FQGTGA come from the germline V gene. The CDR3 is 16 residues long. Losses at the gene ends were 1 base for V and 4 bases for J; bases not matched to a gene: 6. In DNA form, the CDR3 reads TGTGCCAGCAGCTTAATAGGTGGGAGGGTCACCGGGGAGCTGTTTTTT. This encodes CASSLIGGRVTGELFF.

This CDR3 is CASSAQGGNQPQHF. In DNA form, the CDR3 reads TGTGCCAGCAGTGCGCAGGGGGGCAATCAGCCCCAGCATTTT. V is TRBV5-6 and J is TRBJ1-5; 7 nucleotides line up with TRBD1. CDR3 size: 14 residues. Germline V gene data show CDR1 as SGHDT and CDR2 as YYEEEE. With 5 bases clipped from V and 2 bases from J, the junction kept 4 bases outside the gene matches.

The chain links TRBV10-3 to TRBJ2-7, with a tentative D call TRBD1 (7 bases). Trimming took 1 base from V and 3 from J, leaving 10 bases between them. Germline CDR1 and CDR2: ENHRY and SYGVKD. There are 14 residues in the CDR3. The CDR3 loop reads CAISEFRGDYEQYF. Here the CDR3 DNA reads TGTGCCATCAGTGAGTTCAGGGGGGACTACGAGCAGTACTTC.

This chain connects TRBV7-2 to TRBJ2-7; 10 bases match TRBD2. Trimming at V came to 2 bases and at J to 4 bases, leaving 5 bases not matched to a gene. This CDR3 contains 15 residues. CDR1 SGHTA and CDR2 FQGNSA come from the germline V gene. The CDR3 DNA reads as TGTGCCAGCAGCTTAACTGCTAGCGGGAGTTACGAGCAGTACTTC. Translation: CASSLTASGSYEQYF.

This clone was observed a handful of times. Written as DNA, the CDR3 is TGTGCCAGCAGTGGTCGAGGCAGGGCTAACTATGGCTACACCTTC. This codes for CASSGRGRANYGYTF. The rearrangement uses TRBV6-2 or TRBV6-3 and TRBJ1-2, with a possible D match to TRBD1 (5 bases). CDR3 length: 15 residues. CDR1 is MNHEY, CDR2 SVGEGT, per germline. Trimming left V 5 bases short and J 0 bases short, with 13 bases between.

The V gene is TRBV19, the J gene TRBJ1-2; D not certain. This CDR3 spans 14 amino acids. The ends were cut back, 7 bases at V and 1 base at J, with 13 bases in the middle. Germline loops: CDR1 LNHDA, CDR2 SQIVND (reference sequence). The CDR3 coding sequence is TGTGCCAGTAAAAGAGATTTAAATAACTATGGCTACACCTTC. Its translation: CASKRDLNNYGYTF.

This CDR3 is CATGSGNEQFF. The CDR3 nucleotides read TGTGCCACCGGGTCCGGGAATGAGCAGTTCTTC. V gene TRBV15 combines with J gene TRBJ2-1; D unresolved. Germline loops: CDR1 LNHNV, CDR2 YYDKDF (reference sequence). This CDR3 has 11 amino acids. V lost 8 bases and J 7 bases, leaving 9 bases between the germline ends.

V gene TRBV27 combines with J gene TRBJ1-4, with TRBD1 as a possible D gene (6 bases). Germline CDR1 reads MNHEY; CDR2 reads SMNVEV (reference sequence). This CDR3 spans 14 amino acids. V lost 6 bases, J lost 2 bases, and 10 bases lay in between. CDR3 DNA sequence: TGTGCCAGCAGCCTGCAGGGGACTAATGAAAAACTGTTTTTT. Its translation is CASSLQGTNEKLFF.

This chain links TRBV5-1 with TRBJ2-2; D is unclear. Germline V gene sequence: CDR1 SGHRS, CDR2 YFSETQ. The CDR3 spans 14 residues. Deletions cut 6 bases from V and 4 bases from J, with 13 bases between. CDR3 bases: TGCGCCAGCACTCCACAAGTACGCACCGGGGAGCTGTTTTTT. It yields the protein CASTPQVRTGELFF.

The chain links TRBV19 to TRBJ2-3, with TRBD2 matching 11 bases. Germline values: CDR1 LNHDA, CDR2 SQIVND (reference sequence). Unmatched junction bases numbered 9, after V lost 6 bases and J lost 7 bases. CDR3 size: 15 residues. The CDR3 loop is CASSPLAGARYTQYF. The CDR3 DNA reads as TGTGCCAGTAGCCCACTAGCGGGAGCGCGATATACGCAGTATTTT.

Only a few counts were recorded for this clone. This sequence joins TRBV5-1 and TRBJ2-3; 8 bases map to TRBD2. CDR3 length: 15 amino acids. Per the germline V gene, CDR1 is SGHRS and CDR2 is YFSETQ. Trimming cost V 5 bases and J 1 base; bases outside gene matches: 6. In nucleotides, the CDR3 is TGCGCCAGCAGGGAGCGGGAGTACGGCACAGATACGCAGTATTTT. Translated, it gives CASREREYGTDTQYF.

V is TRBV6-5 and J is TRBJ1-2; 9 bases fit TRBD1. Germline V gives CDR1 MNHEY, CDR2 SVGAGI. CDR3 length: 15 residues. V dropped 6 bases and J dropped 6; count of bases not matched to a gene: 11. The CDR3 region has the DNA TGTGCCAGCAGCCGTACAGGGGGCGGGTTTCATGGCTACACCTTC. It encodes CASSRTGGGFHGYTF.

V and J are TRBV2 and TRBJ2-2; D unclear. Trimming cost V 4 bases and J 1 base, with 10 bases left between them. Germline V gives CDR1 SNHLY, CDR2 FYNNEI. The CDR3 spans 15 residues. The CDR3 region is CASSVRRMNTGELFF. For the CDR3, the DNA is TGTGCCAGCAGTGTGCGGCGGATGAACACCGGGGAGCTGTTTTTT.

The chain uses TRBV18 and TRBJ1-6; no clear D gene. Trimming removed 3 bases at V and 7 bases at J, with 13 bases between. The length of the CDR3 is 15 residues. Per the germline V gene, CDR1 is KGHSH and CDR2 is LQKENI. CDR3 in DNA: TGTGCCAGCTCACCCGAAGCCGGGTGGAATTCACCCCTCCACTTT. It translates to CASSPEAGWNSPLHF.